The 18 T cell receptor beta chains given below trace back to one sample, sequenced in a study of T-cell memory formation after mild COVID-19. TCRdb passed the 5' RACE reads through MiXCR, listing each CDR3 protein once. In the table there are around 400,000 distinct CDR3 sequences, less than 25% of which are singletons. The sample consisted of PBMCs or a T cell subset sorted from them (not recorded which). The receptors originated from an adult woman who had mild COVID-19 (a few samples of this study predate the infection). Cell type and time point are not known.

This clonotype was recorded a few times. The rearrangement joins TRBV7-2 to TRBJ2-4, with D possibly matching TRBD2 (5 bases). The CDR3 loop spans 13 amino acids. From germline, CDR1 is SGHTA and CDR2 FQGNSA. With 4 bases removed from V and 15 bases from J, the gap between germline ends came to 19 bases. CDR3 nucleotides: TGTGCCAGCAGCTCCACAGTGACCGTCGGAGGGTACTTC. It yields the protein CASSSTVTVGGYF.

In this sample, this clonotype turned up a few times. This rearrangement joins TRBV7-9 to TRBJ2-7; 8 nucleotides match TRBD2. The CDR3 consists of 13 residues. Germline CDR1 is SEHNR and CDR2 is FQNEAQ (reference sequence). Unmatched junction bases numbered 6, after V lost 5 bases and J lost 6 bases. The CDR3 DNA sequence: TGTGCCAGCAGCCTCGGACTAGCAAGCGAGCAGTACTTC. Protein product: CASSLGLASEQYF.

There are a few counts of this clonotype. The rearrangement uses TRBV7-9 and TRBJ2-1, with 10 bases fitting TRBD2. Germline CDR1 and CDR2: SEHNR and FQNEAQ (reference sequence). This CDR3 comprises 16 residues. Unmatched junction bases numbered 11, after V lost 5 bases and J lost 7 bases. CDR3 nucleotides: TGTGCCAGCAGCCCCCGGGGTAGCGGGAGGTTGAATGAGCAGTTCTTC. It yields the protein CASSPRGSGRLNEQFF.

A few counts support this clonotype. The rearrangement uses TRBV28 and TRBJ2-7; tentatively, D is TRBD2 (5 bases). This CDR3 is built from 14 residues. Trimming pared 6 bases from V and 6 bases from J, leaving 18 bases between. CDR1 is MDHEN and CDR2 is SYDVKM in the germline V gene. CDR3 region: CASSPAGSGSEQYF. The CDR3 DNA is TGTGCCAGCAGCCCCGCGGGTTCTGGATCCGAGCAGTACTTC.

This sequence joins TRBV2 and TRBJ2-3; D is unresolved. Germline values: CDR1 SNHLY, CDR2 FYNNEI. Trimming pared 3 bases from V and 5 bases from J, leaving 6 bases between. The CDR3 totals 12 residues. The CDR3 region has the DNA TGTGCCAGCAGTGATAATAGAGATACGCAGTATTTT. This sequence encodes CASSDNRDTQYF.

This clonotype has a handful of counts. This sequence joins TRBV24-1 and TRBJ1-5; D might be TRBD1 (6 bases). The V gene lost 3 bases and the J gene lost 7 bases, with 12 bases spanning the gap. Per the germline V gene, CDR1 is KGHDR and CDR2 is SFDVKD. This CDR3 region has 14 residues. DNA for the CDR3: TGTGCCACCAGTGATGGGGGGGCGGGACAGCCCCAGCATTTT. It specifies CATSDGGAGQPQHF.

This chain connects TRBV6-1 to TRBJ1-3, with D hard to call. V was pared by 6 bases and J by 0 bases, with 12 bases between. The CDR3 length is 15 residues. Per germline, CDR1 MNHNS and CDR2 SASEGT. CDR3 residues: CASSASPSSGNTIYF. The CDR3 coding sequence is TGTGCCAGCAGCGCCAGTCCGAGCTCTGGAAACACCATATATTTT.

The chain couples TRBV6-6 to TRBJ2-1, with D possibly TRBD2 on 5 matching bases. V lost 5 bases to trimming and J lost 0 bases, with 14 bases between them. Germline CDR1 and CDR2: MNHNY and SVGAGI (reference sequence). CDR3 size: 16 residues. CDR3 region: CASSRLAPSSYNEQFF. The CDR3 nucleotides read TGTGCCAGCAGTCGTCTAGCACCGAGCTCCTACAATGAGCAGTTCTTC.

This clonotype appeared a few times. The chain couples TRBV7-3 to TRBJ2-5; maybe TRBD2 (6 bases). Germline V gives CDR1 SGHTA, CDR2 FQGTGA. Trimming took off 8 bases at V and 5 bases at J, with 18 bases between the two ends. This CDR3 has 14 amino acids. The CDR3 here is CASWGVGRLETQYF. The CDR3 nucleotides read TGTGCCAGCTGGGGCGTCGGGAGACTCGAGACCCAGTACTTC.

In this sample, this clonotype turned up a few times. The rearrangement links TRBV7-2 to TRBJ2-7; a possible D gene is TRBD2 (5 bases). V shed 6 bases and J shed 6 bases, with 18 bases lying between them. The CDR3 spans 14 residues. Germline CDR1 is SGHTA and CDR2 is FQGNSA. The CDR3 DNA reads TGTGCCAGCAGTGAGGGCAGGACCTCAGGCGAGCAGTACTTC. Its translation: CASSEGRTSGEQYF.

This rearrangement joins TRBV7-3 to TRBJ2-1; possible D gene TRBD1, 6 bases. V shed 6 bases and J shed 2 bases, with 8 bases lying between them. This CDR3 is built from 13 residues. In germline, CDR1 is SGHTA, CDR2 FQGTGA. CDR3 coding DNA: TGTGCCAGCAGTACAGGGCCCTACAATGAGCAGTTCTTC. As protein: CASSTGPYNEQFF.

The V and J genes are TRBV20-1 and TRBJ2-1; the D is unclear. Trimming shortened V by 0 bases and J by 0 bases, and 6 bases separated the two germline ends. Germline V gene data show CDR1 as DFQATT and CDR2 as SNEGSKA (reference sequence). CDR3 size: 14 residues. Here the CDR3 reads CSARDINSYNEQFF. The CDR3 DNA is TGCAGTGCTAGAGATATCAACTCCTACAATGAGCAGTTCTTC.

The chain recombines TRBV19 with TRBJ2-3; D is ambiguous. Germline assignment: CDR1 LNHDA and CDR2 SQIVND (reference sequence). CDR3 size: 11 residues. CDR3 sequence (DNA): TGTGTGACTCCTAACACAGATACGCAGTATTTT. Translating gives CVTPNTDTQYF.

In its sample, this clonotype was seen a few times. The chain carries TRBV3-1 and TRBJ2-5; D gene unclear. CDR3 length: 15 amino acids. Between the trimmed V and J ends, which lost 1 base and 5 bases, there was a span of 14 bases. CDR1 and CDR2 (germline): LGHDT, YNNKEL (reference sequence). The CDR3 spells CASSQGVAPKETQYF. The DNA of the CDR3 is TGTGCCAGCAGCCAAGGGGTAGCCCCCAAGGAGACCCAGTACTTC.

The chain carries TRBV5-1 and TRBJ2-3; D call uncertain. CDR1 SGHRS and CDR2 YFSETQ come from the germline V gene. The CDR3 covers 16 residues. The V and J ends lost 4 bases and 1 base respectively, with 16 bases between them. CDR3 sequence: CASSPPVTPGTDTQYF. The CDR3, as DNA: TGCGCCAGCAGCCCACCTGTGACCCCTGGCACAGATACGCAGTATTTT.

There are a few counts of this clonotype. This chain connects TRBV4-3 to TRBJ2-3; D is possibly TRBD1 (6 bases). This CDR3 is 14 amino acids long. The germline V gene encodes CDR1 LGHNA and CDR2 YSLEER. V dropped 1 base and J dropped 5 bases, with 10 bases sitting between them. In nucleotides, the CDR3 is TGCGCCAGCAGCCAAGGTCAGGGGAGAGATACGCAGTATTTT. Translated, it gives CASSQGQGRDTQYF.

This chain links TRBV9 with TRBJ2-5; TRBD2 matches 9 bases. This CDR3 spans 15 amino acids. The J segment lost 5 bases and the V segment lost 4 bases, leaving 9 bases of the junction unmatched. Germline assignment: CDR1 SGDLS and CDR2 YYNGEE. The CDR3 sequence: CASSRDSGRGETQYF. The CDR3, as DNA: TGTGCCAGCAGCCGAGATAGCGGGAGAGGGGAGACCCAGTACTTC.

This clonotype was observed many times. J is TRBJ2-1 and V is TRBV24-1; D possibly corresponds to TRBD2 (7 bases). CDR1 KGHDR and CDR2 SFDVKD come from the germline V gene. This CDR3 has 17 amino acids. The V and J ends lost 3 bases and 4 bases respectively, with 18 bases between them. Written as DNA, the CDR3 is TGTGCCACCAGTGATACGCGAGGGCGGGGGCTATACAATGAGCAGTTCTTC. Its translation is CATSDTRGRGLYNEQFF.